This T cell receptor beta chain was observed in a study of shared clonotypes between healthy human individuals. About the study: Researchers drew samples from two women and a few men aged 18 to 49.

The CDR3 is made up of 16 amino acids. Methods used by the authors: As immunoSEQ supplied junction-only sequences (without quality scores), filtering differed. Sequencing used immunoSEQ multiplex PCR; TCRdb keeps in-frame clones, though not all of them. The D gene and trimming were derived from the DNA, and the V and J assignments and clone size from that table. The sample lists millions of clones; approximately 90% were seen once. The authors divided CD4+ cells into CD45RA+ naive and CD45RA-negative memory subsets. The specimen sequenced was naive CD4+ T cells sorted from blood. The subset was: CD45RA+ positively selected. The chain is built from TRBV12-2 and TRBJ2-7. TRBV12-2 is a listed pseudogene. This TCR was sampled from a man aged 18 to 30 in good health. CDR3 in DNA: TGTGCAAGTCGCTTAGCGGGGGTTCTTATCTCCTACGAGCAGTACTTC. Translating gives CASRLAGVLISYEQYF.